Shown below are 16 T cell receptor beta chains from a single sample sequenced in a study of T cells in Graves' hyperthyroidism and ophthalmopathy. RNA transcripts were the template for amplifying TCR beta CDR3 regions. First-round RT-PCR targeting the TCR CDR3 was performed with the HTBI primer set. In TCRdb, the multiplex PCR reads were re-called with MiXCR into one record per CDR3 protein. Of 560,000 or so distinct CDR3 sequences listed, about 20% were seen once; the top ten hold roughly 50%. Sequenced sample: blood. All receptors come from a middle-aged man with Graves' ophthalmopathy.

The V call is TRBV20-1, the J call TRBJ1-2; the D gene is possibly TRBD1 (6 bases). Trimming removed 0 bases at V and 3 bases at J, with 20 bases between. Germline V gene sequence: CDR1 DFQATT, CDR2 SNEGSKA (reference sequence). The CDR3 has 17 residues. CDR3 nucleotide sequence: TGCAGTGCTAGAGACCCAGGGGAAATCAGGGTACACTATGGCTACACCTTC. This gives the protein CSARDPGEIRVHYGYTF.

This clonotype has ten or more counts. V gene TRBV7-3 combines with J gene TRBJ2-1; TRBD1 aligns across 9 bases. The CDR3 consists of 15 residues. Germline loops: CDR1 SGHTA, CDR2 FQGTGA. Unmatched junction bases numbered 5, after V lost 5 bases and J lost 3 bases. The CDR3 DNA sequence: TGTGCCAGCAGCGCCCGGGACAGGGACTACAATGAGCAGTTCTTC. Encoded protein: CASSARDRDYNEQFF.

The chain employs TRBV9 and TRBJ1-6; the D is unclear. The V and J ends lost 0 bases and 2 bases respectively, with 9 bases between them. The CDR3 has 16 residues. The germline V gene encodes CDR1 SGDLS and CDR2 YYNGEE. CDR3 sequence (DNA): TGTGCCAGCAGCGTAGACGGGATCACCTATAATTCACCCCTCCACTTT. Its translation is CASSVDGITYNSPLHF.

The J gene is TRBJ2-1, the V gene TRBV13; no reliable D call. Germline values: CDR1 PRHDT, CDR2 FYEKMQ (reference sequence). This CDR3 spans 14 amino acids. V lost 3 bases to trimming and J lost 2 bases, with 8 bases between them. CDR3 residues: CASSFPPPYNEQFF. The CDR3 region has the DNA TGTGCCAGCAGCTTCCCTCCGCCCTACAATGAGCAGTTCTTC.

This clonotype was detected only a few times. The chain is built from TRBV10-1 and TRBJ2-3, with D hard to call. The germline V gene encodes CDR1 WNHNN and CDR2 SYGVQD (reference sequence). The CDR3 contains 14 residues. Trimming stripped 3 bases from V and 2 bases from J, with 9 bases between. CDR3 protein: CASSDRDFTDTQYF. As DNA, the CDR3 is TGCGCCAGCAGTGATCGTGACTTCACAGATACGCAGTATTTT.

CDR3 sequence reads: CASGHWTGPSTDTQYF. The CDR3 DNA reads as TGTGCCAGCGGGCACTGGACAGGGCCCAGCACAGATACGCAGTATTTT. The chain links TRBV2 to TRBJ2-3; 8 positions agree with TRBD1. The V segment lost 8 bases and the J segment 0 bases; nucleotides outside the gene matches: 10. Germline V gene lookup returns CDR1 SNHLY and CDR2 FYNNEI. This CDR3 is 16 amino acids long. The full variable domain, in which reference TRBV2 and TRBJ2-3 provide the parts outside the CDR3, is EPEVTQTPSHQVTQMGQEVILRCVPISNHLYFYWYRQILGQKVEFLVSFYNNEISEKSEIFDDQFSVERPDGSNFTLKIRSTKLEDSAMYFCASGHWTGPSTDTQYFGPGTRLTVL.

This rearrangement joins TRBV7-3 to TRBJ1-1, with D hard to call. There are 14 residues in the CDR3. Germline CDR1 is SGHTA and CDR2 is FQGTGA. V was shortened by 0 bases and J by 3 bases, with 8 bases between the two germline ends. The CDR3 loop is CASSLTRRDTEAFF. For the CDR3, the DNA is TGTGCCAGCAGCTTAACACGAAGGGACACTGAAGCTTTCTTT.

This sequence joins TRBV6-1 and TRBJ2-3; 13 bases agree with TRBD2. Germline CDR1 reads MNHNS; CDR2 reads SASEGT. The CDR3 has 16 residues. Trimming took 4 bases from V and 5 from J; bases not matched to a gene: 6. Written as DNA, the CDR3 is TGTGCCAGCAGTGGTACTAGCGGGGGGGCAATAGATACGCAGTATTTT. Translating gives CASSGTSGGAIDTQYF.

The V and J genes are TRBV12-3 or TRBV12-4 and TRBJ2-6; no firm D call. The CDR3 has 16 amino acids. V was clipped by 6 bases and J by 2 bases, with 14 bases between them. CDR3 sequence (DNA): TGTGCCAGCAGGGGCCGTCATGGTGCTGGGGCCAACGTCCTGACTTTC. It specifies CASRGRHGAGANVLTF.

The chain carries TRBV7-6 and TRBJ2-7; 7 nucleotides align to TRBD1. Germline V lookup: CDR1 SGHVS, CDR2 FNYEAQ. V was pared by 5 bases and J by 12 bases, with 19 bases of the junction left unmatched. The CDR3 is made up of 15 amino acids. CDR3 region: CASSPTPGTVRGRYF. The CDR3 coding sequence is TGTGCCAGCAGCCCAACCCCCGGGACAGTTAGAGGGCGGTACTTC.

This clonotype was picked up many times. The CDR3 region is CASSPYTDTQYF. As DNA, the CDR3 is TGTGCCAGCAGCCCCTACACAGATACGCAGTATTTT. The chain links TRBV18 to TRBJ2-3; D call uncertain. Trimming shortened V by 8 bases and J by 2 bases, and 8 bases separated the two germline ends. Looked up from germline, CDR1 is KGHSH and CDR2 is LQKENI. The CDR3 is 12 residues long.

This clonotype was seen ten or more times. The rearrangement links TRBV2 to TRBJ2-5; 8 bases are shared with TRBD2. Germline assignment: CDR1 SNHLY and CDR2 FYNNEI. J lost 2 bases, V lost 10 bases, and 6 bases had no gene match. This CDR3 is 13 amino acids long. CDR3 DNA: TGTGCCACCGAGACTAGCGAACAAGAGACCCAGTACTTC. Translating gives CATETSEQETQYF.

V usage is TRBV20-1 and J usage is TRBJ2-7, with a weak D call TRBD2 (5 bases). V was clipped by 4 bases and J by 5 bases, with 18 bases between them. There are 14 residues in the CDR3. Germline V CDR1 and CDR2: DFQATT, SNEGSKA (reference sequence). The CDR3 coding sequence is TGCAGTGCTACCAAATCTAGCACCCTGAACGAGCAGTACTTC. This encodes CSATKSSTLNEQYF.

The chain uses TRBV7-2 and TRBJ1-1, with a weak D call TRBD1 (5 bases). Trimming shortened V by 5 bases and J by 5 bases, and 12 bases separated the two germline ends. CDR3 length: 13 amino acids. In germline, CDR1 is SGHTA, CDR2 FQGNSA. The CDR3 loop reads CASSRTQGTEAFF. The DNA of the CDR3 is TGTGCCAGCAGCCGGACGCAGGGTACTGAAGCTTTCTTT.

To note about this clonotype: An end of the junction differs from the germline gene, which may be a read error. The J gene is TRBJ2-1, the V gene TRBV11-2; 7 bases align to TRBD2. CDR3 size: 14 residues. The germline CDR1 and CDR2 sequences are SGHAT and FQNNGV. As DNA, the CDR3 is TGCGCCAGCAGCCACGCGGGGGTATTCAATGAGCAGTTCTTC. It specifies CASSHAGVFNEQFF. The full variable domain, in which reference TRBV11-2 and TRBJ2-1 provide the parts outside the CDR3, is EAGVAQSPRYKIIEKRQSVAFWCNPISGHATLYWYQQILGQGPKLLIQFQNNGVVDDSQLPKDRFSAERLKGVDSTLKIQPAKLEDSAVYLCASSHAGVFNEQFFGPGTRLTVL.

As concerns this clonotype: A read error may explain this, as a much larger clone is one base away. The genes are TRBV30 and TRBJ2-1, with D perhaps TRBD2 (6 bases). Germline values: CDR1 GTSNPN, CDR2 SVGIG (reference sequence). The V end was cut by 5 bases, the J end by 1 base, with 6 bases between. This CDR3 has 12 residues. CDR3 coding DNA: TGTGCCTGGGGAGGGTCCTACAATGAGCAGTTCTTC. Encoded protein: CAWGGSYNEQFF.